This T cell receptor beta chain was recorded in a study of early T cells in non-severe SARS-CoV-2 infection (dated by TCRdb to the early 2020s). As for the study more broadly: TCR sequencing used bulk RNA from unsorted whole blood, so alpha and beta chains could not be paired.

Overall study outcomes, separate from this receptor: Matching against VDJdb was skewed toward anti-spike CD8 responses, likely underestimated virus-specific expansions, and missed private and CD4 specificities.

Set within a cohort of healthcare workers in London, UK, this nested case-control study involved weekly PCR testing of nasopharyngeal swabs along with blood sampling. Healthcare workers were enrolled in the week of the UK lockdown, from 23 to 31 March 2020, and were followed every week for up to about 15 weeks. The germline V gene yields SGHRS for CDR1 and YFSETQ for CDR2. V lost 4 bases and J lost 0 bases; the stretch between them is 14 bases long. The CDR3 holds 15 amino acids from the cysteine to the phenylalanine. Here the CDR3 DNA is all that survives: 45 bases in frame from base 1. The library was made by 5' RACE. Sequenced using a NextSeq 500. Unique molecular identifiers were attached to individual cDNA molecules in the TCR library protocol so that sequencing error and PCR bias could be corrected. Sequencing covered both TCR alpha and beta chains, and within each sample the abundances of alpha and beta sequences were tightly co-correlated. Concerning the study's data processing: Decombinator V4 was used to perform V gene, J gene and CDR3 annotation of TCR sequences. TCRs were defined as expanded if a significant change between any two time points was detected under a Poisson model with p below 0.0001. Abundances of TCRs were expressed as counts per million after normalisation to the total number of TCRs sequenced in each sample. TRAV1-2 paired with TRAJ12, TRAJ20 or TRAJ33 defined MAIT TCRs, while TRAV10 paired with TRAJ18 defined iNKT TCRs. VDJdb, accessed on 1 November 2021, was searched for TCRs annotated for CMV, EBV and SARS-CoV-2, and TCRs annotated for more than one antigen were excluded. In-frame beta chains were kept once TCRdb had trimmed the public reads at Q25 with fastp and called clones with MiXCR. Here each entry gathers all rows of one CDR3 protein and keeps the most common genes and DNA. These V and J calls are TCRdb output, not the study's own analysis. The sample table records 100,000 to 130,000 distinct CDR3 sequences; over 10% of these occur just once. The top ten clonotypes cover 3.1% of the sample.

Remarks on this clonotype: Its specific antigen is unknown. No much larger clone is present one base from it, and per-base qualities are unavailable.

The sample was whole blood. This chain joins TRBV5-1 to TRBJ2-7, with the D gene not clear enough to name. The sequence was collected from an adult who was a healthcare worker with PCR-confirmed SARS-CoV-2 infection or an uninfected control (not recorded which). The DNA is TGCGCCAGCAGCCTCAACAGCGCGGCCTCCTACGAGCAGTACTTC. Translated, it gives CASSLNSAASYEQYF. Joined to the reference TRBV5-1 and TRBJ2-7 proteins, this CDR3 gives the full variable domain: KAGVTQTPRYLIKTRGQQVTLSCSPISGHRSVSWYQQTPGQGLQFLFEYFSETQRNKGNFPGRFSGRQFSNSRSEMNVSTLELGDSALYLCASSLNSAASYEQYFGPGTRLTVT.